This T cell receptor beta chain was profiled in a study of cytomegalovirus exposure and HLA in healthy donors. Vbeta (60) and Jbeta (13) primers were used in the PCR. Sequencing was performed with immunoSEQ multiplex PCR; in TCRdb, only in-frame clones are kept and a portion is missing. This table holds some 160,000 clones, over 80% found once. The sequence came from a woman between 18 and 30 years old in good health and CMV-seronegative. The sequenced sample was PBMCs.

CDR3 amino acids: CAWSPRDRGHQPQHF. Here the CDR3 DNA reads TGTGCCTGGAGTCCTCGGGACAGGGGTCATCAGCCCCAGCATTTT. This sequence joins TRBV30 and TRBJ1-5; 10 bases line up with TRBD1. J gave up 5 bases and V 2 bases, and 6 bases lay outside the gene matches. CDR3 length equals 15 residues. Per germline, CDR1 GTSNPN and CDR2 SVGIG (reference sequence).